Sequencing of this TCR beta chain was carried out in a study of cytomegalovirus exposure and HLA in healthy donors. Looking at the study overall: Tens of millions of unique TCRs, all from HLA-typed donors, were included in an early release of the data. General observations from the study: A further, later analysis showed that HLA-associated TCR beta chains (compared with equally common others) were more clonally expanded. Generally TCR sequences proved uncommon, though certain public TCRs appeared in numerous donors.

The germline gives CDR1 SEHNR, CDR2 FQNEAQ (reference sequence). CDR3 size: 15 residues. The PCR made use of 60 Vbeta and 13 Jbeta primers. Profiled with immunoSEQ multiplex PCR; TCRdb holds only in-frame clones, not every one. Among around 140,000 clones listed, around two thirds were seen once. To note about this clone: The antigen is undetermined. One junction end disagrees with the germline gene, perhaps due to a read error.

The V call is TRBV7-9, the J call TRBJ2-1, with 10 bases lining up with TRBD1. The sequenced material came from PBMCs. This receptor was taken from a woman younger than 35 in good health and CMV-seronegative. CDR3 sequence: CASTLEDRGSNEQFF. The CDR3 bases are TGTGCCAGCACCTTAGAGGACAGGGGGTCGAATGAGCAGTTCTTC.